This T cell receptor (beta chain) was captured in a study of blood T cell repertoires in COVID-19. This CDR3 region has 14 residues. J lost 7 bases, V lost 4 bases, and 4 bases had no gene match. Germline values: CDR1 LGHDT, CDR2 YNNKEL (reference sequence). Using immunoSEQ multiplex PCR, the repertoire was profiled, and TCRdb retains in-frame clones only, with some absent. The sample records a few hundred thousand clones, 75% to 90% being singletons. What was sequenced was PBMCs or T cells enriched from blood (not recorded which). This sequence was found in a man between 25 and 39 years old who had recovered from COVID-19. V gene TRBV3-1 (or the pseudogene TRBV3-2) combines with J gene TRBJ1-2, with 12 bases fitting TRBD1. The CDR3 spells CASSRDRGLSGYTF. CDR3 nucleotide sequence: TGTGCCAGCAGCCGGGACAGGGGGCTCAGTGGCTACACCTTC.